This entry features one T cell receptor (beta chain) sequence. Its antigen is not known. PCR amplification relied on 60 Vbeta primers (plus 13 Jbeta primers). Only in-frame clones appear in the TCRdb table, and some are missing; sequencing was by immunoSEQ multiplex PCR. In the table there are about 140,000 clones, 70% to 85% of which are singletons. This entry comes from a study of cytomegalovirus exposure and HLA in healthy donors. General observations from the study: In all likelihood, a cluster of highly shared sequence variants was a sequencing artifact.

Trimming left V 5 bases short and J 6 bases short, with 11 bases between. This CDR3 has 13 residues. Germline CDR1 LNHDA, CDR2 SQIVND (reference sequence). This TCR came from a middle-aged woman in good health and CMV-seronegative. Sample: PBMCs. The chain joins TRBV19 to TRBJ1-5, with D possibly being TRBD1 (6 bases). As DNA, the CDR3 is TGTGCCAGTAGTCGACAGGCTATTCAGCCCCAGCATTTT. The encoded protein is CASSRQAIQPQHF.